This T cell receptor beta chain was identified in a study of PD-1 blockade in classical Hodgkin lymphoma. Time point indicated: cycle 4 day 1 (C4D1), after more than five weeks of nivolumab. Every one of the patients relapsed after autologous stem cell transplantation (brentuximab vedotin exposure was variable). Magnetic depletion of unwanted cells isolated CD4+ T cells from thawed PBMCs. Study findings and constraints: CD4+ TCR diversity, unlike CD8+, climbed significantly by C4D1.

The CDR3 is made up of 12 amino acids. V lost 3 bases to trimming and J lost 1 base, with 4 bases between them. Germline values: CDR1 SGHRS, CDR2 YFSETQ. Only in-frame clones appear in the TCRdb table, and some are missing; sequencing was by immunoSEQ multiplex PCR. This sample yields over 15,000 clones, of which 70% are seen a single time; roughly 2.6% belongs to the top ten. In its sample, this clone was seen a few times. The antigen remains undetermined. The chain combines TRBV5-1 with TRBJ2-5; no firm D call. This receptor was identified in a human donor with classical Hodgkin lymphoma. The input for sequencing was CD4+ T cells from blood, taken before the fourth cycle of nivolumab. CDR3 DNA sequence: TGCGCCAGCAGCTGGACCCAAGAGACCCAGTACTTC. Protein sequence: CASSWTQETQYF. Looking up the rest from reference TRBV5-1 and TRBJ2-5 gives the full variable domain: KAGVTQTPRYLIKTRGQQVTLSCSPISGHRSVSWYQQTPGQGLQFLFEYFSETQRNKGNFPGRFSGRQFSNSRSEMNVSTLELGDSALYLCASSWTQETQYFGPGTRLLVL.